The rows below give T cell receptor beta chains drawn from one sample of a study of regulatory T cells in long-lasting Graves disease. TCRdb processed the multiplex PCR reads anew with MiXCR; each CDR3 protein has one entry. This repertoire shows about 450,000 distinct CDR3 sequences, 14% found once; its top ten account for approximately 19%. The sample was also linked to a second study, of T cells in Graves' hyperthyroidism and ophthalmopathy.

The specimen comprised peripheral blood mononuclear cells (PBMCs), sampled at new diagnosis, from a patient treated with antithyroid drugs. The receptors originated from a woman aged 45-65 years with Graves disease. CDR3s include the opening cysteine and the closing phenylalanine or tryptophan. Fields, in order: D gene, V gene, J gene, clone size, CDR3 protein, CDR3 DNA. D genes are given only for firm matches. Size values are once, few and many counts, or a class for expanded clones, and some rows have none.

d_call: NA
v_call: TRBV10-3
j_call: TRBJ2-2
clone_size: many
cdr3_aa: CAISPARGELFF
cdr3_nt: TGTGCCATCAGCCCTGCGCGCGGGGAGCTGTTTTTT

d_call: NA
v_call: TRBV28
j_call: TRBJ1-1
clone_size: many
cdr3_aa: CASSFSGAGKYTEAFF
cdr3_nt: TGTGCCAGCAGTTTCTCAGGGGCGGGAAAGTACACTGAAGCTTTCTTT

d_call: NA
v_call: TRBV7-3
j_call: TRBJ2-3
clone_size: many
cdr3_aa: CASGFGDTQYF
cdr3_nt: TGTGCCAGCGGATTCGGGGATACGCAGTATTTT

d_call: TRBD1
v_call: TRBV6-2/TRBV6-3
j_call: TRBJ1-1
clone_size: few
cdr3_aa: CASSYSRWRGRGTEAFF
cdr3_nt: TGTGCCAGCAGTTACTCCAGATGGAGGGGGCGTGGGACTGAAGCTTTCTTT

d_call: TRBD2
v_call: TRBV5-4
j_call: TRBJ2-1
clone_size: few
cdr3_aa: CASSLETSGYNEQFF
cdr3_nt: TGTGCCAGCAGCTTGGAGACTAGCGGCTACAATGAGCAGTTCTTC

d_call: NA
v_call: TRBV6-1
j_call: TRBJ1-6
clone_size: NA
cdr3_aa: CASSEAGNSPLHF
cdr3_nt: TGTGCCAGCAGTGAAGCGGGAAATTCACCCCTCCACTTT

d_call: NA
v_call: TRBV20-1
j_call: TRBJ2-1
clone_size: many
cdr3_aa: CSARSDRRRRYNEQFF
cdr3_nt: TGCAGTGCTAGATCTGACAGGAGACGAAGATACAATGAGCAGTTCTTC

d_call: NA
v_call: TRBV19
j_call: TRBJ2-7
clone_size: NA
cdr3_aa: CASSIQGGYEQYF
cdr3_nt: TGTGCCAGTAGTATCCAGGGGGGCTACGAGCAGTACTTC

d_call: NA
v_call: TRBV7-7
j_call: TRBJ2-5
clone_size: few
cdr3_aa: CASSHSGTIETQYF
cdr3_nt: TGTGCCAGCAGCCACTCCGGGACAATTGAGACCCAGTACTTC

d_call: TRBD2
v_call: TRBV7-2
j_call: TRBJ2-1
clone_size: many
cdr3_aa: CASSQRLAGKYNEQFF
cdr3_nt: TGTGCCAGCAGCCAACGACTAGCGGGGAAGTACAATGAGCAGTTCTTC

d_call: TRBD1
v_call: TRBV10-3
j_call: TRBJ2-2
clone_size: many
cdr3_aa: CAITPGQGAGELFF
cdr3_nt: TGTGCCATCACCCCGGGACAGGGGGCCGGGGAGCTGTTTTTT

d_call: TRBD2
v_call: TRBV28
j_call: TRBJ2-1
clone_size: few
cdr3_aa: CASSLGLAGDDNEQFF
cdr3_nt: TGTGCCAGCAGTTTAGGACTAGCGGGTGATGACAATGAGCAGTTCTTC

d_call: NA
v_call: TRBV28
j_call: TRBJ2-5
clone_size: many
cdr3_aa: CASSEPGDQETQYF
cdr3_nt: TGTGCCAGCAGTGAACCGGGAGACCAAGAGACCCAGTACTTC

d_call: TRBD1
v_call: TRBV28
j_call: TRBJ1-6
clone_size: many
cdr3_aa: CASSLGTANSPLHF
cdr3_nt: TGTGCCAGCAGTTTAGGGACAGCCAATTCACCCCTCCACTTT

d_call: NA
v_call: TRBV7-3
j_call: TRBJ2-2
clone_size: NA
cdr3_aa: CASSLSSQGDTGGLFF
cdr3_nt: TGTGCCAGCAGCTTAAGTAGCCAGGGCGACACCGGGGGGCTGTTTTTT

d_call: TRBD2
v_call: TRBV30
j_call: TRBJ2-1
clone_size: NA
cdr3_aa: CAWSVEAGGFIEQFF
cdr3_nt: TGTGCCTGGAGTGTTGAAGCGGGAGGGTTCATTGAGCAGTTCTTC

d_call: NA
v_call: TRBV2
j_call: TRBJ2-3
clone_size: NA
cdr3_aa: CASSLNIGDRQYF
cdr3_nt: TGTGCCAGCAGTCTCAACATCGGGGATAGGCAGTATTTT

d_call: TRBD2
v_call: TRBV16
j_call: TRBJ2-1
clone_size: NA
cdr3_aa: CASSQLAGGVSNEQFF
cdr3_nt: TGTGCCAGCAGCCAATTGGCGGGGGGCGTTTCCAATGAGCAGTTCTTC

d_call: TRBD1
v_call: TRBV6-1
j_call: TRBJ2-7
clone_size: NA
cdr3_aa: CASRGGETRTGRGDEQYF
cdr3_nt: TGTGCCAGCAGGGGCGGGGAAACAAGGACAGGGAGAGGCGACGAGCAGTACTTC

d_call: TRBD1
v_call: TRBV30
j_call: TRBJ2-1
clone_size: few
cdr3_aa: CAWSLRGQGSHNEQFF
cdr3_nt: TGTGCCTGGAGTCTTAGGGGACAGGGGTCCCACAATGAGCAGTTCTTC

d_call: TRBD2
v_call: TRBV18
j_call: TRBJ2-1
clone_size: NA
cdr3_aa: CASSPPDGRNNEQFF
cdr3_nt: TGTGCCAGCTCACCACCGGACGGGAGGAACAATGAGCAGTTCTTC

d_call: NA
v_call: TRBV18
j_call: TRBJ1-6
clone_size: NA
cdr3_aa: CASSPFDAGGNSNNSPLHF
cdr3_nt: TGTGCCAGCTCACCATTTGACGCCGGGGGTAATAGCAATAATTCACCCCTCCACTTT

d_call: NA
v_call: TRBV5-1
j_call: TRBJ2-4
clone_size: few
cdr3_aa: CASSLGGIRGNVQYF
cdr3_nt: TGCGCCAGCAGCTTGGGAGGGATTCGGGGAAACGTTCAGTACTTC

d_call: TRBD1
v_call: TRBV18
j_call: TRBJ2-7
clone_size: few
cdr3_aa: CASSPSDRAGDEQYF
cdr3_nt: TGTGCCAGCTCACCAAGCGACAGGGCGGGCGACGAGCAGTACTTC

d_call: NA
v_call: TRBV6-1
j_call: TRBJ2-1
clone_size: many
cdr3_aa: CASSEQGGNYNEQFF
cdr3_nt: TGTGCCAGCAGTGAACAAGGTGGGAACTACAATGAGCAGTTCTTC

d_call: NA
v_call: TRBV10-3
j_call: TRBJ1-2
clone_size: NA
cdr3_aa: CAISESRGYGYTF
cdr3_nt: TGTGCCATCAGTGAGTCGAGGGGGTATGGCTACACCTTC

d_call: NA
v_call: TRBV3-1
j_call: TRBJ2-4
clone_size: many
cdr3_aa: CASSPGPGGIQYF
cdr3_nt: TGTGCCAGCAGCCCCGGCCCTGGGGGCATTCAGTACTTC

d_call: TRBD1
v_call: TRBV6-5
j_call: TRBJ2-1
clone_size: many
cdr3_aa: CASSYSTPGQGFNEQFF
cdr3_nt: TGTGCCAGCAGTTACTCTACACCGGGACAGGGTTTCAATGAGCAGTTCTTC

d_call: NA
v_call: TRBV3-1
j_call: TRBJ2-2
clone_size: many
cdr3_aa: CASSQGPAPGELFF
cdr3_nt: TGTGCCAGCAGCCAAGGTCCCGCTCCCGGGGAGCTGTTTTTT

d_call: TRBD2
v_call: TRBV7-3
j_call: TRBJ2-6
clone_size: NA
cdr3_aa: CASSLRGGRVSGANVLTF
cdr3_nt: TGTGCCAGCAGCTTAAGGGGGGGACGGGTCTCTGGGGCCAACGTCCTGACTTTC

d_call: TRBD1
v_call: TRBV28
j_call: TRBJ2-7
clone_size: many
cdr3_aa: CASSIAGTGDYEQYF
cdr3_nt: TGTGCCAGCAGTATAGCCGGGACAGGGGACTACGAGCAGTACTTC

d_call: NA
v_call: TRBV28
j_call: TRBJ2-1
clone_size: few
cdr3_aa: CASSFFDEQFF
cdr3_nt: TGTGCCAGCAGTTTCTTTGATGAGCAGTTCTTC

d_call: NA
v_call: TRBV28
j_call: TRBJ2-1
clone_size: many
cdr3_aa: CASSLSHVGERLEQFF
cdr3_nt: TGTGCCAGCAGTTTATCCCATGTTGGCGAGCGGCTGGAGCAGTTCTTC

d_call: TRBD1
v_call: TRBV27
j_call: TRBJ2-2
clone_size: many
cdr3_aa: CASRKGQPAPNTGELFF
cdr3_nt: TGTGCCAGCAGAAAGGGACAGCCGGCGCCCAACACCGGGGAGCTGTTTTTT

d_call: NA
v_call: TRBV14
j_call: TRBJ1-2
clone_size: NA
cdr3_aa: CASSVRTDSYGYTF
cdr3_nt: TGTGCCAGCAGCGTTCGGACGGACTCCTATGGCTACACCTTC

d_call: NA
v_call: TRBV11-2
j_call: TRBJ2-1
clone_size: many
cdr3_aa: CASSLGAGAYNEQFF
cdr3_nt: TGTGCCAGCAGCTTAGGGGCAGGGGCTTACAATGAGCAGTTCTTC

d_call: NA
v_call: TRBV27
j_call: TRBJ1-1
clone_size: many
cdr3_aa: CASSLTSNTEAFF
cdr3_nt: TGTGCCAGCAGCCTTACAAGCAACACTGAAGCTTTCTTT

d_call: TRBD2
v_call: TRBV27
j_call: TRBJ2-7
clone_size: NA
cdr3_aa: CASSLTGLAPFSEQYF
cdr3_nt: TGTGCCAGCAGTCTTACGGGACTAGCCCCTTTCAGCGAGCAGTACTTC

d_call: TRBD1
v_call: TRBV18
j_call: TRBJ2-1
clone_size: NA
cdr3_aa: CASSPSGQGADEQFF
cdr3_nt: TGTGCCAGCTCACCATCAGGACAGGGGGCGGATGAGCAGTTCTTC

d_call: NA
v_call: TRBV30
j_call: TRBJ2-5
clone_size: many
cdr3_aa: CAWRMIGYGETQYF
cdr3_nt: TGTGCCTGGAGAATGATTGGGTATGGAGAGACCCAGTACTTC

d_call: NA
v_call: TRBV10-3
j_call: TRBJ2-7
clone_size: few
cdr3_aa: CAIPLSREAYEQYF
cdr3_nt: TGTGCCATCCCCCTTTCTAGAGAAGCTTACGAGCAGTACTTC

d_call: TRBD1
v_call: TRBV7-9
j_call: TRBJ1-4
clone_size: NA
cdr3_aa: CASSPHPGTVVEKLFF
cdr3_nt: TGTGCCAGCAGTCCACACCCCGGGACAGTAGTCGAAAAACTGTTTTTT

d_call: NA
v_call: TRBV2
j_call: TRBJ1-3
clone_size: many
cdr3_aa: CASSDVGNTIYF
cdr3_nt: TGTGCCAGCAGTGACGTGGGAAACACCATATATTTT

d_call: NA
v_call: TRBV6-5
j_call: TRBJ1-3
clone_size: NA
cdr3_aa: CASSYETGSGNTIYF
cdr3_nt: TGTGCCAGCAGTTACGAGACAGGCTCTGGAAACACCATATATTTT

d_call: NA
v_call: TRBV20-1
j_call: TRBJ1-6
clone_size: few
cdr3_aa: CSAPPANNSPLHF
cdr3_nt: TGCAGTGCACCCCCTGCCAATAATTCACCCCTCCACTTT

d_call: NA
v_call: TRBV2
j_call: TRBJ2-7
clone_size: many
cdr3_aa: CASSAEGAPAYEQYF
cdr3_nt: TGTGCCAGCAGTGCGGAGGGGGCACCTGCCTACGAGCAGTACTTC

d_call: TRBD1
v_call: TRBV6-1
j_call: TRBJ1-4
clone_size: many
cdr3_aa: CASSDRGDPATNEKLFF
cdr3_nt: TGTGCCAGCAGTGACAGGGGGGACCCCGCAACTAATGAAAAACTGTTTTTT

d_call: NA
v_call: TRBV7-9
j_call: TRBJ2-7
clone_size: many
cdr3_aa: CASSLAGDEQYF
cdr3_nt: TGTGCCAGCAGCTTAGCAGGGGACGAGCAGTACTTC

d_call: TRBD1
v_call: TRBV11-2
j_call: TRBJ2-7
clone_size: many
cdr3_aa: CASPFRDRAFEQYF
cdr3_nt: TGTGCCAGCCCCTTCCGGGACAGGGCTTTCGAGCAGTACTTC